This is a list of T cell receptor beta chains from one sample in a study of blood T cell repertoires in COVID-19. This table comes from immunoSEQ multiplex PCR, and its TCRdb copy is limited to in-frame clones, with some not included. Of about 250,000 clones detected, approximately 90% appear once; the ten largest clones hold under 3.5%. Sequenced input: peripheral blood. These receptors all come from a woman in her 30s with active or convalescent COVID-19. The CDR3 runs from the conserved cysteine through the conserved F or W.

length	V	J	CDR3
14	TRBV5-1	TRBJ1-1	CASSLAGQNTEAFF
16	TRBV10-1	TRBJ2-3	CASSEWASGGTDTQYF
15	TRBV6-2/TRBV6-3	TRBJ1-5	CASSPRPGSNQPQHF
14	TRBV6-6	TRBJ2-5	CASSYRHAGETQYF
13	TRBV27	TRBJ2-7	CASRRDGTYEQYF
13	TRBV30	TRBJ2-7	CAWSVVRTGARYF
16	TRBV4-3	TRBJ2-5	CASSPGVAGTQETQYF
12	TRBV27	TRBJ2-2	CASSFRTGELFF
14	TRBV7-2	TRBJ2-7	CASSLVGTGVEQYF
13	TRBV28	TRBJ1-2	CASTRALAYGYTF
13	TRBV30	TRBJ1-5	CAWSPDSNQPQHF
13	TRBV15	TRBJ1-6	CATRAGLNSPLHF
17	TRBV7-2	TRBJ2-1	CASSLARLASSYNEQFF
13	TRBV7-8	TRBJ1-3	CASSLARGDTIYF
15	TRBV9	TRBJ1-6	CASSAPGQNNSPLHF
14	TRBV29-1	TRBJ2-1	CSVWRGDSYNEQFF
15	TRBV6-2/TRBV6-3	TRBJ2-1	CASRPGLAEYNEQFF
13	TRBV30	TRBJ1-1	CAWTLGQAREAFF
16	TRBV9	TRBJ2-1	CASSPTSAGDYNEQFF
14	TRBV5-1	TRBJ2-7	CASSGGGPGYEQYF
21	TRBV15	TRBJ1-5	CATSRDPPGQGFRLSNQPQHF
13	TRBV3-1/TRBV3-2	TRBJ1-1	CASSQALRAAAFF
16	TRBV4-3	TRBJ1-6	CASSQDYGGFNSPLHF
14	TRBV7-8	TRBJ1-1	CASSPTTGASGAFF
15	TRBV7-8	TRBJ2-1	CASSLEAGNYNEQFF
15	TRBV19	TRBJ1-1	CASSKLGTVNTEAFF
13	TRBV5-1	TRBJ2-1	CASRNRGADEQFF
16	TRBV11-1	TRBJ2-1	CASSLRTAAGYNEQFF
15	TRBV5-1	TRBJ2-6	CASSLLSPGANVLTF
12	TRBV5-1	TRBJ1-4	CASSLTAEKLFF
14	TRBV30	TRBJ1-4	CAWGNRVPNEKLFF
13	TRBV2	TRBJ1-2	CASSVGQDYGYTF
13	TRBV19	TRBJ1-1	CASAVRGVTEAFF
15	TRBV28	TRBJ1-2	CASSDGQGGVYGYTF
14	TRBV9	TRBJ2-3	CASSVAVSTDTQYF
16	TRBV30	TRBJ1-3	CAWRLTGGSSGNTIYF
15	TRBV19	TRBJ1-4	CASHGGLATNEKLFF
15	TRBV27	TRBJ2-1	CASRYRVSLYNEQFF
15	TRBV18	TRBJ1-3	CASSRGASSGNTIYF
14	TRBV7-2	TRBJ1-4	CASSWRGGNEKLFF
15	TRBV7-2	TRBJ2-1	CASSLARLRGNEQFF
15	TRBV4-1	TRBJ1-4	CASSSRGRVENQLFF
18	TRBV4-3	TRBJ2-1	CASSQDRAGEFFYNEQFF
20	TRBV27	TRBJ1-2	CASSSLPNQGAKTNNYGYTF
16	TRBV6-6	TRBJ2-5	CASTRTSGGYQETQYF